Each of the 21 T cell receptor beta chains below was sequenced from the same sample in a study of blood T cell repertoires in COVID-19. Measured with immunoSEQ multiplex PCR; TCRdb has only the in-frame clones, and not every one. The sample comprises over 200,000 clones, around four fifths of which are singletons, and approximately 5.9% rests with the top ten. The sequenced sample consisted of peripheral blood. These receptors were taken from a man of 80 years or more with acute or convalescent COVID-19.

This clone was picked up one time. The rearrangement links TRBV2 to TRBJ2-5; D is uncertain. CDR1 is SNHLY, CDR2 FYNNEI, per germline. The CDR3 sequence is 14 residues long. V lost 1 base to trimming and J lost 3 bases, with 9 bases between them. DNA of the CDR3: TGTGCCAGCAGTGAAGGGCAGGCGAAAGAGACCCAGTACTTC. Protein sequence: CASSEGQAKETQYF.

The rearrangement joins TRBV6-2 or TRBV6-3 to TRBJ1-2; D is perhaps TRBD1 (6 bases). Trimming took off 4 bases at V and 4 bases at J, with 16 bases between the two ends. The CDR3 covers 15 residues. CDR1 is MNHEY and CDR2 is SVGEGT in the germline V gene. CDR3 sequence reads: CASSFDRTLFYGYTF. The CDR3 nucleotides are TGTGCCAGCAGTTTCGACAGGACCCTTTTCTATGGCTACACCTTC.

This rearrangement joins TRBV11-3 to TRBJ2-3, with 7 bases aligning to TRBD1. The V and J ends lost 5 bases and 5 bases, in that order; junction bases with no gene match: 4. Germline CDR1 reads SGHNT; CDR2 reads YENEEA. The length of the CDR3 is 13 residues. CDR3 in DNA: TGTGCCAGCAGCCTAGCAGGGGGAGATACGCAGTATTTT. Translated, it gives CASSLAGGDTQYF. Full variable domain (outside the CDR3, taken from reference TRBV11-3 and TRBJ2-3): EAGVVQSPRYKIIEKKQPVAFWCNPISGHNTLYWYLQNLGQGPELLIRYENEEAVDDSQLPKDRFSAERLKGVDSTLKIQPAELGDSAVYLCASSLAGGDTQYFGPGTRLTVL.

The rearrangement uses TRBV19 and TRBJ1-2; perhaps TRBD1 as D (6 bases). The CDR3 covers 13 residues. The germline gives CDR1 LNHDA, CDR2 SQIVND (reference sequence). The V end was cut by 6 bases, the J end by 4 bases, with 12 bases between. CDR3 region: CASRRGQFYGYTF. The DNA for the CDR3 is TGTGCCAGTAGACGAGGACAGTTCTATGGCTACACCTTC. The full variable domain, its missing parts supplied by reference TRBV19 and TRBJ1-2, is DGGITQSPKYLFRKEGQNVTLSCEQNLNHDAMYWYRQDPGQGLRLIYYSQIVNDFQKGDIAEGYSVSREKKESFPLTVTSAQKNPTAFYLCASRRGQFYGYTFGSGTRLTVV.

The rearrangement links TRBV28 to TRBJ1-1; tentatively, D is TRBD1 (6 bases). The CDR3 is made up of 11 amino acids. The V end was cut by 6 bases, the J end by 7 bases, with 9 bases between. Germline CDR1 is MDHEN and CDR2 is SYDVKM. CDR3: CASSNRDEAFF. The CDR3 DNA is TGTGCCAGCAGCAACAGGGATGAAGCTTTCTTT.

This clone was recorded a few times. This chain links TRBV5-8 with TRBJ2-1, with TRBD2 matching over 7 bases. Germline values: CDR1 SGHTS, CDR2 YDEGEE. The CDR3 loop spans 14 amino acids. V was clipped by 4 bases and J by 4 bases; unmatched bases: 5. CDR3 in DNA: TGTGCCAGCAGCCTACTAGCGCGTTACAATGAGCAGTTCTTC. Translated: CASSLLARYNEQFF.

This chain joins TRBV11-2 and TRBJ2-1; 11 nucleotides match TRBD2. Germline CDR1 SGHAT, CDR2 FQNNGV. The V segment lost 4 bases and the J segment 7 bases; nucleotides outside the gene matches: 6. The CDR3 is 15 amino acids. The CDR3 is CASSYSGRAFNEQFF. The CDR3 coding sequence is TGTGCCAGCAGCTATAGCGGGAGGGCCTTTAATGAGCAGTTCTTC.

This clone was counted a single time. The CDR3 DNA reads TGTGCCAGCATATCTGGACTGAACACCGGGGAGCTGTTTTTT. Translation gives CASISGLNTGELFF. The chain joins TRBV4-2 to TRBJ2-2, with TRBD2 as a possible D gene (5 bases). This CDR3 comprises 14 residues. V was shortened by 7 bases and J by 1 base, with 10 bases between the two germline ends. Germline CDR1 is LGHNA and CDR2 is YNFKEQ.

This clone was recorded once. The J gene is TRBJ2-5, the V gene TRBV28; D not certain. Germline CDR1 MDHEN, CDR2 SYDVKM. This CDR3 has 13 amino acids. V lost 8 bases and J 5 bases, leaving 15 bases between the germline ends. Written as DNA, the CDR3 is TGTGCCAGCCCCTCTAGGTTAGTTGAGACCCAGTACTTC. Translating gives CASPSRLVETQYF. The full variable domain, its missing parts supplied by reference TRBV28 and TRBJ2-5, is DVKVTQSSRYLVKRTGEKVFLECVQDMDHENMFWYRQDPGLGLRLIYFSYDVKMKEKGDIPEGYSVSREKKERFSLILESASTNQTSMYLCASPSRLVETQYFGPGTRLLVL.

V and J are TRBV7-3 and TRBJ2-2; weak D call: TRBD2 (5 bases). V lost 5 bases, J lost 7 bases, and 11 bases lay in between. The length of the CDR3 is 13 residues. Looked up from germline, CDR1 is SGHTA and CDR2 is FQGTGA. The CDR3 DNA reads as TGTGCCAGCAGCCCACGTCGGGGCGGGGAGCTGTTTTTT. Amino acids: CASSPRRGGELFF.

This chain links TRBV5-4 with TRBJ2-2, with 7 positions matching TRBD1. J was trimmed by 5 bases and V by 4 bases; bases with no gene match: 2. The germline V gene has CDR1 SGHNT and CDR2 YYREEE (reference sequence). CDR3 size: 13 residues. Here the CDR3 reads CASSLDRTGELFF. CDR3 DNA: TGTGCCAGCAGCCTGGACAGGACCGGGGAGCTGTTTTTT.

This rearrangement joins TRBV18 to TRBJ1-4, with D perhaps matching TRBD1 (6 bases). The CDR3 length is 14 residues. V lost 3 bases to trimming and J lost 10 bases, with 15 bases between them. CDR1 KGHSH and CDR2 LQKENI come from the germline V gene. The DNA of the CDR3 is TGTGCCAGCTCACCGGACAGTAGGAGTGGAAAACTGTTTTTT. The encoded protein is CASSPDSRSGKLFF.

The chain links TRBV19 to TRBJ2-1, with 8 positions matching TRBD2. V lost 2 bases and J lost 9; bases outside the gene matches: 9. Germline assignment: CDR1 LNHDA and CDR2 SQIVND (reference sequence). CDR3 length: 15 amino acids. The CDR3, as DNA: TGTGCCAGTAGTATAAAGGGACTAGGGCCAATTGAGCAGTTCTTC. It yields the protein CASSIKGLGPIEQFF.

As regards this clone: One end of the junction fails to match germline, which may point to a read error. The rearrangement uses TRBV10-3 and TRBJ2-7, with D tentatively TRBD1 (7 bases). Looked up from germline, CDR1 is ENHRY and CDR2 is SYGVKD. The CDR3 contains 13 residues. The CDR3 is CAVGGTVPYEQYF. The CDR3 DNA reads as TGCGCTGTTGGAGGGACAGTCCCCTACGAGCAGTACTTC.

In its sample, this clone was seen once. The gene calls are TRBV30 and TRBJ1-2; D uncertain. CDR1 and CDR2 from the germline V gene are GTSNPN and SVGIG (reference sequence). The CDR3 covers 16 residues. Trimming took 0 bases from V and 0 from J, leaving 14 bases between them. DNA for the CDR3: TGTGCCTGGAGTGTCCCTTTGGGCCCAGCTAACTATGGCTACACCTTC. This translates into CAWSVPLGPANYGYTF.

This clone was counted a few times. The CDR3 coding sequence is TGTGCCTGGAGTGTAGACGCGGACACCGGGGAGCTGTTTTTT. Translating it yields CAWSVDADTGELFF. V usage is TRBV30 and J usage is TRBJ2-2, with unresolved D. V lost 0 bases, J lost 3 bases, and 8 bases lay in between. The CDR3 totals 14 residues. Germline loops: CDR1 GTSNPN, CDR2 SVGIG (reference sequence).

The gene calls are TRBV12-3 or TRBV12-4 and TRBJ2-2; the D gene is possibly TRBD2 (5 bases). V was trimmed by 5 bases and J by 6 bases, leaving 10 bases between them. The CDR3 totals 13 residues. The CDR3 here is CASSPGGPGELFF. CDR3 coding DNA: TGTGCCAGCAGTCCGGGCGGGCCCGGGGAGCTGTTTTTT.

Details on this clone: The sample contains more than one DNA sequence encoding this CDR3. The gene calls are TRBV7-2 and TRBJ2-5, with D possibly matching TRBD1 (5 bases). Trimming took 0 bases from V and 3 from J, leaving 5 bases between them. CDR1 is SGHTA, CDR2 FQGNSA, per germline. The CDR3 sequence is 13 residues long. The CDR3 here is CASSLAREETQYF. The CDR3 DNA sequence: TGTGCCAGCAGCTTAGCCAGGGAAGAGACCCAGTACTTC.

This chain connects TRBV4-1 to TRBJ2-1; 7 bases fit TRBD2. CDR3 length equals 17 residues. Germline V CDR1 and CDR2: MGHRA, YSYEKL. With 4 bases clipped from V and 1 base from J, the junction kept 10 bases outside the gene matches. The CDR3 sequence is CASSPTAGFNSYNEQFF. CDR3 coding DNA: TGCGCCAGCAGCCCGACAGCGGGGTTTAATTCCTACAATGAGCAGTTCTTC.

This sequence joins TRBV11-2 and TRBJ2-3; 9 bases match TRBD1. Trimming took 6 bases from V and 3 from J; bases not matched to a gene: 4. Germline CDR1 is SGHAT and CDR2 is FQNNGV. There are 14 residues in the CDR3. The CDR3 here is CASSLDRGTDTQYF. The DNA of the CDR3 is TGTGCCAGCAGTTTGGACAGGGGAACAGATACGCAGTATTTT.

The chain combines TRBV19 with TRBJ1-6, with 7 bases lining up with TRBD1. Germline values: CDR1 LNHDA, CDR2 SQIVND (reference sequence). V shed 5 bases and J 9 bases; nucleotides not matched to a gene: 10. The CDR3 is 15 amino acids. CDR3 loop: CASSPYRGSSSPLHF. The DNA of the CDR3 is TGTGCCAGTAGTCCCTACAGGGGCTCGAGTTCACCCCTCCACTTT.